This TCR beta chain was found in a study of cytomegalovirus exposure and HLA in healthy donors. PCR employed 60 Vbeta and 13 Jbeta primers. Here immunoSEQ multiplex PCR was the method, and the copy in TCRdb shows in-frame clones only, minus some. The table lists about 160,000 clones, roughly 84% of them singletons, with approximately 1.6% in the top ten. The table lists this clone with a few counts. This CDR3 has 12 amino acids. V shed 4 bases, J shed 8 bases, and the junction held 5 bases outside the gene matches. Per germline, CDR1 SGHKS and CDR2 YYEKEE (reference sequence). The sequencing input was PBMCs. The rearrangement links TRBV5-5 to TRBJ1-2, with TRBD1 matching over 7 bases. The TCR comes from a male donor in good health and CMV-seronegative. CDR3 bases: TGTGCCAGCAGCAGAGGACAGGCCGGCTACACCTTC. Translation: CASSRGQAGYTF.